The source of this T cell receptor beta chain is a study of T cell responses to AZD1222 COVID-19 vaccine. The germline V gene has CDR1 MDHEN and CDR2 SYDVKM. Trimming took 3 bases from V and 6 from J; bases not matched to a gene: 4. The CDR3 totals 13 residues. General study results and limits: The study found Spike-specific TCR breadth and depth rose after two AZD1222 doses.

TCRdb's table, derived via immunoSEQ multiplex PCR, lists solely in-frame clones and lacks some. The sample holds 250,000 to 300,000 clones, about 94% seen once. As concerns this clone: Its antigen is not identified.

This receptor was taken from an adult who received the AZD1222 COVID-19 vaccine. The starting material was peripheral blood, obtained 28 days after the second AZD1222 dose. The chain couples TRBV28 to TRBJ1-2; 7 bases map to TRBD1. The CDR3 sequence: CASSFRRGDGYTF. The CDR3 nucleotides are TGTGCCAGCAGTTTTCGCAGGGGGGATGGCTACACCTTC.